The 10 T cell receptor beta chains given below trace back to one sample, sequenced in a study of cytomegalovirus exposure and HLA in healthy donors. A multiplex PCR was run with 60 Vbeta primers and 13 Jbeta primers. Assay used: immunoSEQ multiplex PCR; TCRdb lists only in-frame clones, some missing. The table has about 150,000 clones, 70% to 90% seen once. The sample consisted of PBMCs. These receptors were collected from a woman aged 18-30 years in good health and CMV-seronegative.

The gene calls are TRBV4-1 and TRBJ1-3; 8 positions match TRBD1. V shed 3 bases, J shed 7 bases, and the junction held 5 bases outside the gene matches. CDR1 is MGHRA, CDR2 YSYEKL, per germline. This CDR3 contains 14 residues. The chain's CDR3 is CASSQEQGENTIYF. CDR3 nucleotide sequence: TGCGCCAGCAGCCAGGAACAGGGGGAGAACACCATATATTTT.

This clone was observed a few times. This chain uses TRBV28 with TRBJ1-2, with a weak D call TRBD1 (6 bases). V gave up 2 bases and J gave up 0 bases, with 13 bases separating them. The CDR3 is 16 amino acids. In germline, CDR1 is MDHEN, CDR2 SYDVKM. The CDR3 protein is CASSLNPQGTNYGYTF. In nucleotides, the CDR3 is TGTGCCAGCAGTTTAAATCCGCAGGGGACTAACTATGGCTACACCTTC.

The chain couples TRBV5-5 to TRBJ1-4, with D maybe TRBD1 (6 bases). The CDR3 length is 16 residues. V lost 4 bases to trimming and J lost 4 bases, with 17 bases between them. The germline CDR1 and CDR2 sequences are SGHKS and YYEKEE (reference sequence). In DNA form, the CDR3 reads TGTGCCAGCAGCCCCTGGACAGACAACTTTAATGAAAAACTGTTTTTT. Its protein product is CASSPWTDNFNEKLFF.

This clone was recorded once. The V call is TRBV4-3, the J call TRBJ1-6; 8 bases match TRBD1. The V gene's germline CDR1 is LGHNA and CDR2 YSLEER. The junction had 3 bases not matched to a gene; V was cut back by 0 bases and J by 8 bases. The CDR3 runs to 15 residues. CDR3 nucleotide sequence: TGCGCCAGCAGCCAAGATGGACAGGGTGATTCACCCCTCCACTTT. Translation: CASSQDGQGDSPLHF.

The chain employs TRBV12-2 and TRBJ2-7; the D call TRBD2 from the table was never checked on the DNA. TRBV12-2 is annotated as a pseudogene. This CDR3 is built from 17 residues. The CDR3 region is CASRLARLAGAGCEQYF. The CDR3 bases are TGTGCAAGTCGCTTAGCGCGGCTAGCGGGAGCTGGTTGCGAGCAGTACTTC.

The rearrangement uses TRBV28 and TRBJ1-1, with a tentative D call TRBD1 (6 bases). V was trimmed by 3 bases and J by 11 bases, leaving 13 bases between them. Germline CDR1 MDHEN, CDR2 SYDVKM. The CDR3 runs 12 residues. The CDR3 loop reads CASSFQGSEAFF. Written as DNA, the CDR3 is TGTGCCAGCAGTTTTCAGGGGAGCGAGGCTTTCTTT. Full variable domain (missing parts from reference TRBV28 and TRBJ1-1): DVKVTQSSRYLVKRTGEKVFLECVQDMDHENMFWYRQDPGLGLRLIYFSYDVKMKEKGDIPEGYSVSREKKERFSLILESASTNQTSMYLCASSFQGSEAFFGQGTRLTVV.

The V gene is TRBV5-4, the J gene TRBJ1-4, with unresolved D. Germline CDR1 SGHNT, CDR2 YYREEE (reference sequence). This CDR3 comprises 14 residues. V was shortened by 2 bases and J by 8 bases, with 13 bases between the two germline ends. The CDR3, as DNA: TGTGCCAGCAGCTTCACTACCCCCTACGAAAAACTGTTTTTT. Amino acids: CASSFTTPYEKLFF.

The rearrangement joins TRBV6-5 to TRBJ2-4; a weak D match, TRBD2 (6 bases). In germline, CDR1 is MNHEY, CDR2 SVGAGI. This CDR3 has 14 residues. V shed 3 bases and J shed 4 bases, with 10 bases lying between them. CDR3 residues: CASSYNRGKNIQYF. In DNA, the CDR3 is TGTGCCAGCAGTTATAATCGGGGGAAAAACATTCAGTACTTC.

This chain joins TRBV27 and TRBJ2-7, with TRBD1 matching 7 bases. CDR1 is MNHEY and CDR2 is SMNVEV in the germline V gene (reference sequence). The J segment lost 3 bases and the V segment lost 9 bases, leaving 11 bases of the junction unmatched. The CDR3 is 14 amino acids. Here the CDR3 reads CASTLSRDSYEQYF. The CDR3 coding sequence is TGTGCCAGTACTTTATCCCGGGACAGCTACGAGCAGTACTTC.

This clone was detected only once. The V gene is TRBV29-1, the J gene TRBJ2-4; maybe TRBD2 (6 bases). CDR3 size: 12 residues. Trimming left V 6 bases short and J 5 bases short, with 11 bases between. In germline, CDR1 is SQVTM, CDR2 ANQGSEA. CDR3: CSVDGGENIQYF. For the CDR3, the DNA is TGCAGCGTCGACGGGGGAGAAAACATTCAGTACTTC.